The entry that follows covers one TCR beta chain sequence. The antigen is unknown. V shed 6 bases, J shed 6 bases, and the junction held 13 bases outside the gene matches. This CDR3 is built from 15 residues. Germline V gene lookup returns CDR1 MDHEN and CDR2 SYDVKM. Time point described: 2014-2015 season, pre-vaccination. Sorted blood CD4 subsets were sequenced before and after adults received seasonal inactivated influenza vaccine. Per time point, roughly 35-100 mL of blood was sampled. This sample was taken from a study of follicular helper T cells after annual influenza vaccination. Profiled with immunoSEQ multiplex PCR; TCRdb holds only in-frame clones, not every one. This repertoire shows some 8,200 clones, roughly four fifths found once; its top ten account for about 1%. Study results and caveats: Yearly vaccinations repeatedly recalled conserved clonotypes in ICOS+CD38+ cTfh.

The TCR originated in an adult who received the influenza vaccine. This chain joins TRBV28 and TRBJ1-2, with 7 bases that match TRBD1. The sample in question was CXCR5+ CD38- circulating T follicular helper cells from blood, obtained on the day of influenza vaccination. Subset indicated: circulating Tfh, non-naive CD4+CXCR5+PD-1+ (ICOS+CD38+ or ICOS-CD38-). In DNA, the CDR3 is TGTGCCAGCAGAAAAGACAGGGTTAATCTTCATGGCTACACCTTC. This codes for CASRKDRVNLHGYTF.